This T cell receptor (beta chain) was identified during a study of tumor-infiltrating lymphocytes in primary liver carcinoma (TCRdb year 2017). Regarding the study in general: Between November 2015 and early 2016, 4 or 5 patients in China with histopathologically diagnosed primary liver carcinoma had surgical resection. Technical replicate repertoires showed high reproducibility, with mean shared-clone rates roughly 0.89 and correlation coefficients above 0.95. A total of roughly 35 specimens from 5 patients, comprising roughly 25 tumor regions, 5 adjacent noncancerous liver tissues and 5 peripheral blood samples, were covered by TCRbeta repertoire sequencing. Across five regions of each liver tumor, along with adjacent normal tissue and blood, the study brought together TCRbeta repertoire sequencing, expression microarrays and whole-exome sequencing. Of the five patients (three men and two women, aged 30 to 69 years), four had hepatocellular carcinoma and one had combined HCC and intrahepatic cholangiocarcinoma. Each sample produced roughly 3.5 to 8 million productive TCRbeta reads, and read depth showed no significant difference between tissue types. The five patients had tumors of stage T1-T3 N0M0, with maximum diameters ranging from roughly 4 to 11 cm. What the study reported, not specific to this receptor: Repertoire overlap was higher between tumor regions (mean roughly 35%) than tumor-adjacent (approximately 17%) or tumor-blood (approximately 14%) pairs, consistent with antigen-driven expansion. The study included only a handful of patients, and the authors note findings should be validated in a larger study. Only the TCR beta chain was sequenced, so true repertoire diversity is likely underestimated because unpaired alpha chains were not captured. The top 250 clones accounted for a significantly greater share of the repertoire in tumors than in blood (p = 0.039). Since the samples were bulk and unsorted, there was no way to compare CD4+ and CD8+ T cell repertoires.

Starting from around 500 ng total RNA, TCRbeta-specific cDNA was produced by reverse transcription with a constant-region primer and ProtoScript II reverse transcriptase. The TCRbeta libraries were prepared through three rounds of nested multiplex PCR following a slightly modified ARM-PCR procedure. Each of the first two PCR rounds ran for approximately 10 cycles using multiplex TRBV1-TRBV30 forward primers together with a Cbeta reverse primer. Sample barcodes and Illumina adapters were added in a final 25-cycle PCR with Deep VentR polymerase. Before sequencing, amplicons of 200-500 bp were gel-purified using a QIAquick gel extraction kit. An Illumina HiSeq 2500 was used to sequence the TCRbeta amplicons, generating 250-bp paired-end reads. In the source study's methods: Reads were quality-trimmed with Trimmomatic v0.33, and paired reads were merged with FLASH v1.2.11 to recover full CDR3 sequences. MiGEC v1.2.1b assigned V, D and J germline segments to the rearranged TCRbeta sequences. VDJtools v1.0.0 computed clonotype statistics and Shannon-Wiener diversity indices. To reduce sampling bias, subsequent analyses other than the diversity analysis used only the 250 most abundant clonotypes in each sample. The raw public data were reprocessed by TCRdb itself: fastp quality trimming at Q25, MiXCR clonotype calling, in-frame beta chains only. Rows matching on CDR3 protein sequence are summarized as one entry with the most common DNA and genes. The V and J calls were determined by TCRdb, not by the authors. The sample data list 310,000 or so distinct CDR3 sequences, and 50% to 60% of these were observed just once. The ten largest make up more than 15% of the sample.

Blood RNA was extracted from unsorted whole blood using TRIzol reagent, and germline DNA was obtained with the DNeasy Blood & Tissue kit. At the time of sampling, the patients were treatment-naive and had chronic HBV infection. Around 3.6 milliliters of peripheral blood were collected into K2EDTA tubes before surgery. As encoded in the germline V gene, CDR1 is SGHAT while CDR2 is FQNNGV. Taken from cysteine to phenylalanine, the CDR3 has 14 residues. Only the CDR3 DNA is retained, 42 bases long and in frame from the first base. Concerning this clonotype: No cognate antigen has been identified for it. Base qualities are not provided; no much larger clone lies one nucleotide away.

Sequencing used peripheral blood. This sequence originates from a woman aged 25-40 years with primary liver carcinoma and hepatitis B virus infection. This chain joins TRBV11-2 to TRBJ2-7; the D region possibly corresponds to TRBD1 (6 bases align). The CDR3 reads as follows: CVGSLGTSSYEQYF. The sequenced DNA is TGTGTCGGCAGCTTGGGGACAAGCTCCTACGAGCAGTACTTC. The reference TRBV11-2 and TRBJ2-7 proteins fill in what lies around the CDR3, so the full variable domain reads EAGVAQSPRYKIIEKRQSVAFWCNPISGHATLYWYQQILGQGPKLLIQFQNNGVVDDSQLPKDRFSAERLKGVDSTLKIQPAKLEDSAVYLCVGSLGTSSYEQYFGPGTRLTVT.